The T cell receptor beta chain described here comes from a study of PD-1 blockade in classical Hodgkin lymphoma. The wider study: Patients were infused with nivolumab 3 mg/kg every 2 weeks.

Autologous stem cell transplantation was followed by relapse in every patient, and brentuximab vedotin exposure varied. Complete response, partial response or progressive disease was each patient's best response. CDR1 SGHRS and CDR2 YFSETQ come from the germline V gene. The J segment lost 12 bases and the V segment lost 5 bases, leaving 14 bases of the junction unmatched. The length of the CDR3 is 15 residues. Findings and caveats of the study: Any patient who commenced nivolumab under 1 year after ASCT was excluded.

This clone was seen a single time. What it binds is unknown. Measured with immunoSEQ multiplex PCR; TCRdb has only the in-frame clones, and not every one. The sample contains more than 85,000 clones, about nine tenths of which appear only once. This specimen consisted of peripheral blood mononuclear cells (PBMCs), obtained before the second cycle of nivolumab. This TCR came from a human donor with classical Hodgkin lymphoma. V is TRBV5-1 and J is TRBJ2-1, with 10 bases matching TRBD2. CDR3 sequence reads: CASSTVVSGRARQFF. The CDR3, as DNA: TGCGCCAGCAGTACGGTTGTGAGCGGGAGGGCCCGGCAGTTCTTC. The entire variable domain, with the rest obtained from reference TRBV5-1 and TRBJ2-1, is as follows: KAGVTQTPRYLIKTRGQQVTLSCSPISGHRSVSWYQQTPGQGLQFLFEYFSETQRNKGNFPGRFSGRQFSNSRSEMNVSTLELGDSALYLCASSTVVSGRARQFFGPGTRLTVL.